Each of the 15 T cell receptor beta chains below was sequenced from the same sample in a study of CD8+CD57+ T cells in acquired aplastic anemia. Both TCR beta VDJ combination and CDR3 sequence profiling were carried out. Genomic DNA was the template for this profiling. TCRdb called the reads again in MiXCR, with one record for every CDR3 protein. The sample carries 200,000 to 300,000 distinct CDR3 sequences, 82% recorded once. By flow cytometry, patients selected for sequencing had shown an expansion of CD8+CD57+ cells. Input material: sorted CD4+, CD8+, or CD8+CD57+ T cells (not recorded which) from PBMCs. The receptors were sampled from a human donor with aplastic anemia.

This chain links TRBV7-3 with TRBJ2-7; TRBD1 matches at 7 bases. There are 12 residues in the CDR3. In germline, CDR1 is SGHTA, CDR2 FQGTGA. The CDR3 DNA sequence: TGTGCCAGCAGCTCGACAGGGTACGAGCCGGACGTC. Translated: CASSSTGYEPDV.

A few counts support this clonotype. V is TRBV5-4 and J is TRBJ2-1, with D maybe TRBD2 (6 bases). Trimming removed 2 bases from V and 8 bases from J, with 11 bases in between. Germline-derived CDR1 and CDR2 are SGHNT and YYREEE (reference sequence). This CDR3 is 13 amino acids long. The DNA for the CDR3 is TGTGCCAGCAGCTTTGCTAGCGTCCATGAGCAGTTCTTC. As protein: CASSFASVHEQFF.

To note about this clonotype: This likely comes from a read error, as the CDR3 has no conserved phenylalanine or tryptophan at its end. The gene calls are TRBV7-6 and TRBJ2-3; 7 bases map to TRBD1. Germline V gene data show CDR1 as SGHVS and CDR2 as FNYEAQ. This CDR3 has 13 amino acids. The V gene end was trimmed by 8 bases and the J gene end by 10 bases; junction bases not matched to a gene: 12. The CDR3 DNA reads TGTGCCAGCGGGGTAGGGGGCACAAAAGCGCAGTATTAC. It yields the protein CASGVGGTKAQYY.

The chain carries TRBV7-3 and TRBJ1-6; no definite D call. The CDR3 runs 16 residues. Trimming stripped 7 bases from V and 0 bases from J, with 13 bases between. Per germline, CDR1 SGHTA and CDR2 FQGTGA. Here the CDR3 reads CASTSHTASYNSPLHF. For the CDR3, the DNA is TGTGCCAGCACAAGCCACACCGCCTCCTATAATTCACCCCTCCACTTT.

On this clonotype: The DNA is left out, because the CDR3 cannot be placed on it with certainty; the CDR3 is given as TCRdb lists it. The chain recombines TRBV9 with TRBJ2-3; the table names TRBD2, a call not compared with the DNA. Germline V CDR1 and CDR2: SGDLS, YYNGEE. The CDR3 region is 14 residues in length, termini included. The CDR3 spells CASSVEGGELFFDF.

Only a few counts were recorded for this clonotype. This likely comes from a read error, as the CDR3 has no conserved phenylalanine or tryptophan at its end. The limits of the CDR3 on the DNA are not certain, so only TCRdb's listed CDR3 is given. This chain connects TRBV2 to TRBJ1-5. The germline V gene has CDR1 SNHLY and CDR2 FYNNEI. The CDR3 has 15 residues if both end residues are counted. The CDR3 reads CASSVGTARNQPLHL.

Note on this clonotype: A read error is likely, as this CDR3 ends without the conserved phenylalanine or tryptophan. The DNA is left out, because the CDR3 cannot be placed on it with certainty; the CDR3 is given as TCRdb lists it. The chain is built from TRBV7-8 and TRBJ1-2; TRBD1 is taken as the D call from the table, unchecked against the DNA. The CDR3 has 13 amino acids, counting both end residues. Per germline, CDR1 SGHVS and CDR2 FQNEAQ. CDR3 region: CASSQGPDGTYLS.

Regarding this clonotype: A read error is likely, as this CDR3 ends without the conserved phenylalanine or tryptophan. Because the CDR3's place on the DNA is in doubt, the DNA is left out and the CDR3 is given as listed by TCRdb. This chain joins TRBV2 and TRBJ2-2; TRBD1, the table's D call, was not compared with the DNA. CDR1 is SNHLY and CDR2 is FYNNEI in the germline V gene. The CDR3 length is 16 residues, termini included. This chain's CDR3 is CASSPRGRSYDQYVGP.

The chain employs TRBV2 and TRBJ2-3, with a tentative D call TRBD1 (6 bases). CDR1 and CDR2 (germline): SNHLY, FYNNEI. V lost 4 bases and J lost 6, with 8 bases in between. This CDR3 region has 12 residues. In DNA form, the CDR3 reads TGTGCCAGCAGTGCCACAGGGGATACGCAGTATTTT. It encodes CASSATGDTQYF.

Comment on this clonotype: An end of the junction does not agree with germline; a read error may underlie this. The chain couples TRBV19 to TRBJ2-7; unclear D gene. The CDR3 covers 14 residues. The V gene's germline CDR1 is LNHDA and CDR2 SQIVND (reference sequence). This CDR3 reads CASSIARAAYKQYF. In nucleotides, the CDR3 is TGTGCCAGCAGTATAGCTAGGGCAGCCTACAAGCAGTACTTC.

The genes are TRBV9 and TRBJ1-1; D is uncertain. From germline, CDR1 is SGDLS and CDR2 YYNGEE. This CDR3 contains 15 residues. The V end lost 0 bases, the J end lost 12 bases, and 21 bases lay between the germline ends. The CDR3 nucleotides read TGTGCCAGCAGCGTAGGGCCCACCCGGAACACGCCCCCTTTCTTT. Protein sequence: CASSVGPTRNTPPFF.

The V call is TRBV15, the J call TRBJ2-5; TRBD2 matches at 9 bases. Unmatched junction bases numbered 8, after V lost 4 bases and J lost 11 bases. The CDR3 has 13 amino acids. In germline, CDR1 is LNHNV, CDR2 YYDKDF (reference sequence). The DNA of the CDR3 is TGTGCCACCAGCATAGCGGGGGCTGGCGCGCAGTACTTC. Its protein product is CATSIAGAGAQYF.

As to this clonotype: A much larger clone differs from this one at a single base, so this may be a read error. The chain carries TRBV6-1 and TRBJ1-4; D gene ambiguous. The germline V gene has CDR1 MNHNS and CDR2 SASEGT. There are 13 residues in the CDR3. This chain's CDR3 is CASSMRADEELFF. The DNA of the CDR3 is TGTGCCAGCTCAATGCGGGCAGATGAAGAACTGTTTTTT.

This clonotype has just one count. Relative to the germline gene, one junction end is altered; a read error may explain this. This chain links TRBV7-3 with TRBJ2-1; 9 positions agree with TRBD2. Germline values: CDR1 SGHTA, CDR2 FQGTGA. The CDR3 length is 13 residues. DNA for the CDR3: TGTGCCAGCAGCTTAGCGGGGGGGGGCACTGAAGCCTTC. Protein product: CASSLAGGGTEAF.

This chain connects TRBV9 to TRBJ2-3; tentative D call: TRBD2 (5 bases). This CDR3 region has 14 residues. Germline V lookup: CDR1 SGDLS, CDR2 YYNGEE. The V end was cut by 4 bases, the J end by 14 bases, with 23 bases between. Here the CDR3 reads CASSLASDPHTLYF. DNA of the CDR3: TGTGCCAGCAGCTTAGCGTCAGATCCGCATACTTTGTATTTT.